The 23 T cell receptor beta chains below come from one sample, sequenced in a study of cytomegalovirus exposure and HLA in healthy donors. Primers: 60 Vbeta forward and 13 Jbeta reverse. The assay was immunoSEQ multiplex PCR, and TCRdb's table has in-frame clones only and misses some. The table lists 150,000 to 200,000 clones, nearly 80% of them singletons, with roughly 6% in the top ten. Sequenced: PBMCs. The receptors were sampled from a woman aged 25 to 39 in good health and CMV-seropositive.

For the CDR3, the DNA is TGTGCCAGCAGCTTAGGGGGGGGTGGCTACACCTTC. Translated: CASSLGGGGYTF. The gene calls are TRBV7-2 and TRBJ1-2; possibly TRBD1 for D (5 bases). CDR1 SGHTA and CDR2 FQGNSA come from the germline V gene. The CDR3 consists of 12 residues. The germline V and J ends were trimmed by 1 base and 7 bases, with 7 bases remaining between them. The entire variable domain, with the rest obtained from reference TRBV7-2 and TRBJ1-2, is as follows: GAGVSQSPSNKVTEKGKDVELRCDPISGHTALYWYRQSLGQGLEFLIYFQGNSAPDKSGLPSDRFSAERTGGSVSTLTIQRTQQEDSAVYLCASSLGGGGYTFGSGTRLTVV.

This clone showed up just a few times. The V gene is TRBV6-5, the J gene TRBJ1-1, with TRBD1 as a possible D gene (5 bases). The V and J ends lost 7 bases and 1 base respectively, with 7 bases between them. Germline assignment: CDR1 MNHEY and CDR2 SVGAGI. The CDR3 has 12 amino acids. Here the CDR3 reads CASTGQNTEAFF. DNA for the CDR3: TGTGCCAGCACCGGACAGAACACTGAAGCTTTCTTT.

The chain employs TRBV19 and TRBJ1-4; 7 bases line up with TRBD1. Losses at the gene ends were 6 bases for V and 6 bases for J; bases not matched to a gene: 7. CDR1 and CDR2 from the germline V gene are LNHDA and SQIVND (reference sequence). This CDR3 is built from 14 residues. The chain's CDR3 is CASRPQGSYEKLFF. The CDR3 nucleotides are TGTGCCAGTAGGCCACAGGGGTCATATGAAAAACTGTTTTTT.

The chain couples TRBV19 to TRBJ2-7, with TRBD1 identical over 9 bases. The V and J ends lost 5 bases and 6 bases, in that order; junction bases with no gene match: 11. The germline gives CDR1 LNHDA, CDR2 SQIVND (reference sequence). The CDR3 is 15 amino acids. The CDR3, as DNA: TGTGCCAGTAGTCCCGGACAGGGGCCGAGGTTCGAGCAGTACTTC. It specifies CASSPGQGPRFEQYF.

CDR3 in amino acids: CASSSPQGFQETQYF. The CDR3 coding sequence is TGTGCCAGCAGCTCTCCCCAGGGCTTCCAAGAGACCCAGTACTTC. The gene calls are TRBV7-2 and TRBJ2-5, with TRBD1 as a possible D gene (5 bases). The CDR3 runs 15 residues. Trimming removed 4 bases at V and 1 base at J, with 13 bases between. Germline CDR1 is SGHTA and CDR2 is FQGNSA.

The chain couples TRBV6-6 to TRBJ2-1; 8 nucleotides align to TRBD2. With 5 bases clipped from V and 6 bases from J, the junction kept 3 bases outside the gene matches. The V gene's germline CDR1 is MNHNY and CDR2 SVGAGI (reference sequence). The CDR3 covers 13 residues. The CDR3, as DNA: TGTGCCAGCAGTACCGGGACTAGCAATGAGCAGTTCTTC. This sequence encodes CASSTGTSNEQFF.

The rearrangement uses TRBV7-9 and TRBJ1-2; no clear D. Germline CDR1 reads SEHNR; CDR2 reads FQNEAQ (reference sequence). CDR3 length: 12 amino acids. Trimming stripped 1 base from V and 8 bases from J, with 8 bases between. The CDR3 DNA follows: TGTGCCAGCAGCTTAGAGTATGCGGGCTACACCTTC. Its protein product is CASSLEYAGYTF.

This clone was detected only a few times. The chain carries TRBV19 and TRBJ1-1, with D maybe TRBD1 (5 bases). Trimming cost V 3 bases and J 1 base, with 9 bases left between them. The V gene's germline CDR1 is LNHDA and CDR2 SQIVND (reference sequence). This CDR3 has 14 residues. In DNA, the CDR3 is TGTGCCAGTAGTATCCCGACAGCGAACACTGAAGCTTTCTTT. Translated: CASSIPTANTEAFF.

The chain employs TRBV5-6 and TRBJ2-7; D may be TRBD1 (6 bases). This CDR3 contains 14 residues. The V and J ends lost 1 base and 3 bases respectively, with 11 bases between them. Per the germline V gene, CDR1 is SGHDT and CDR2 is YYEEEE. The CDR3 loop reads CASSLPQDSYEQYF. CDR3 coding DNA: TGTGCCAGCAGCTTGCCCCAGGACAGCTACGAGCAGTACTTC.

Notes on this clone: Other DNA sequences within the sample encode an identical CDR3. CDR3 DNA: TGCGCCAGCAGCTCCCGGACAGGGGGTTCTAATGAAAAACTGTTTTTT. Encoded protein: CASSSRTGGSNEKLFF. This rearrangement joins TRBV5-1 to TRBJ1-4; 10 bases line up with TRBD1. From germline, CDR1 is SGHRS and CDR2 YFSETQ. The CDR3 covers 16 residues. Trimming cost V 3 bases and J 3 bases; bases outside gene matches: 5.

To note about this clone: This may be a read error: a much more frequent sequence differs by one nucleotide. The chain combines TRBV11-2 with TRBJ2-3; unclear D gene. V lost 5 bases and J 2 bases, leaving 5 bases between the germline ends. Germline-derived CDR1 and CDR2 are SGHAT and FQNNGV. The CDR3 spans 12 residues. The CDR3 DNA sequence: TGTGCCAGCAGCGGCTTCACAGATACGCAGTATTTT. This codes for CASSGFTDTQYF.

The V and J genes are TRBV11-3 and TRBJ2-1; 7 bases fit TRBD2. From germline, CDR1 is SGHNT and CDR2 YENEEA. The CDR3 contains 14 residues. Trimming removed 5 bases from V and 2 bases from J; junction bases left unmatched: 3. The CDR3 is CASSGGGTYNEQFF. The CDR3 DNA is TGTGCCAGCAGCGGGGGGGGGACCTACAATGAGCAGTTCTTC.

CDR3 sequence reads: CASSPGTGVTNYGYTF. CDR3 coding DNA: TGCGCCAGCAGTCCCGGGACAGGGGTAACTAACTATGGCTACACCTTC. The V call is TRBV10-1, the J call TRBJ1-2; 10 nucleotides match TRBD1. Germline CDR1 WNHNN, CDR2 SYGVQD (reference sequence). V shed 5 bases, J shed 0 bases, and the junction held 6 bases outside the gene matches. This CDR3 is built from 16 residues.

This clone was seen once. The rearrangement joins TRBV14 to TRBJ1-2; tentative D call: TRBD1 (6 bases). There are 17 residues in the CDR3. V was shortened by 4 bases and J by 0 bases, with 18 bases between the two germline ends. Germline V gene data show CDR1 as SGHDN and CDR2 as FVKESK. CDR3 residues: CASSPERQGTTNYGYTF. CDR3 nucleotide sequence: TGTGCCAGCAGCCCAGAGAGGCAGGGGACGACTAACTATGGCTACACCTTC.

The table lists this clone with a few counts. This chain links TRBV5-4 with TRBJ2-7; the match to TRBD2 covers 13 bases. CDR1 and CDR2 from the germline V gene are SGHNT and YYREEE (reference sequence). Losses at the gene ends were 4 bases for V and 5 bases for J; bases not matched to a gene: 9. The CDR3 has 16 residues. As DNA, the CDR3 is TGTGCCAGCAGCAGGGGACTAGCGGGATCATCCCACGAGCAGTACTTC. Translating it yields CASSRGLAGSSHEQYF.

This clone was detected a few times. The chain recombines TRBV6-1 with TRBJ1-2; D remains ambiguous. Germline CDR1 and CDR2: MNHNS and SASEGT. V lost 2 bases and J lost 5, with 3 bases in between. This CDR3 spans 11 amino acids. CDR3 in DNA: TGTGCCAGCAGTGAAACATATGGCTACACCTTC. The encoded protein is CASSETYGYTF.

This chain uses TRBV5-1 with TRBJ2-2; tentative D call: TRBD1 (7 bases). CDR1 and CDR2 (germline): SGHRS, YFSETQ. Trimming took 0 bases from V and 5 from J, leaving 14 bases between them. The CDR3 is 16 residues long. CDR3 sequence: CASSLVRQGGTGELFF. CDR3 DNA: TGCGCCAGCAGCTTGGTCAGGCAGGGGGGAACCGGGGAGCTGTTTTTT.

This clone was counted a few times. V and J are TRBV9 and TRBJ2-3; 8 bases align to TRBD1. The germline gives CDR1 SGDLS, CDR2 YYNGEE. The CDR3 is 16 amino acids. V dropped 1 base and J dropped 2; count of bases not matched to a gene: 6. CDR3 loop: CASSVYQGAITDTQYF. CDR3 nucleotides: TGTGCCAGCAGCGTATACCAGGGGGCGATCACAGATACGCAGTATTTT.

The chain uses TRBV7-2 and TRBJ2-1, with a tentative D call TRBD2 (5 bases). The CDR3 sequence is 14 residues long. Germline V gene lookup returns CDR1 SGHTA and CDR2 FQGNSA. Trimming cost V 0 bases and J 8 bases, with 11 bases left between them. In DNA, the CDR3 is TGTGCCAGCAGCTTAGCGGGAGCCCGGCATGAGCAGTTCTTC. Protein sequence: CASSLAGARHEQFF.

DNA of the CDR3: TGTGCCACCAGCAGACAGCGAAAATATACCTACTATGGCTACACCTTC. It encodes CATSRQRKYTYYGYTF. The chain employs TRBV15 and TRBJ1-2; no definite D call. V was cut by 2 bases and J by 3 bases, with 16 bases left in between. This CDR3 has 16 amino acids. CDR1 and CDR2 (germline): LNHNV, YYDKDF (reference sequence).

V gene TRBV6-1 combines with J gene TRBJ2-2; 7 bases align to TRBD1. Germline CDR1 reads MNHNS; CDR2 reads SASEGT. V dropped 4 bases and J dropped 4; count of bases not matched to a gene: 12. There are 17 residues in the CDR3. CDR3 sequence reads: CASSAGTAYSGTGELFF. The CDR3 DNA is TGTGCCAGCAGTGCGGGGACAGCTTACTCGGGCACCGGGGAGCTGTTTTTT.

V gene TRBV7-3 combines with J gene TRBJ1-4; possibly TRBD1 for D (6 bases). The CDR3 is 15 residues long. Germline CDR1 is SGHTA and CDR2 is FQGTGA. Trimming stripped 0 bases from V and 3 bases from J, with 8 bases between. The CDR3 coding sequence is TGTGCCAGCAGCTTAACCGGGGGGCCTAATGAAAAACTGTTTTTT. Amino acid sequence: CASSLTGGPNEKLFF.

The V gene is TRBV4-2, the J gene TRBJ2-1; 13 nucleotides agree with TRBD2. The CDR3 is 17 amino acids. The V segment lost 4 bases and the J segment 5 bases; nucleotides outside the gene matches: 8. Germline assignment: CDR1 LGHNA and CDR2 YNFKEQ. Here the CDR3 DNA reads TGTGCCAGCAGCCGGGGGTACGGGACTAGCGGGAACAATGAGCAGTTCTTC. Amino acids: CASSRGYGTSGNNEQFF.